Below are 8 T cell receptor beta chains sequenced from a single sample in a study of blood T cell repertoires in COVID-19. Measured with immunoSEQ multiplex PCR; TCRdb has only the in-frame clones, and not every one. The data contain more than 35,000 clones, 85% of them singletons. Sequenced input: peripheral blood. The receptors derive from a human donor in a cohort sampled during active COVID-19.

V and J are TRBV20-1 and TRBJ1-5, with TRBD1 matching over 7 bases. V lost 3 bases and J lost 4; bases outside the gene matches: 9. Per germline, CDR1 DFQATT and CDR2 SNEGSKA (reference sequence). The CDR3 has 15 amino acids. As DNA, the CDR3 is TGCAGTGCTAGTCGGCAGGGGGGAGCAAATCAGCCCCAGCATTTT. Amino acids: CSASRQGGANQPQHF.

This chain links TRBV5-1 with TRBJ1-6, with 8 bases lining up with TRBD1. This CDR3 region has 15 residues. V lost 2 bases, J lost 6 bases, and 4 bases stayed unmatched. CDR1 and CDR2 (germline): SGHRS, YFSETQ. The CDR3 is CASSLEDRANSPLHF. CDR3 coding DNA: TGCGCCAGCAGCTTAGAGGACAGGGCTAATTCACCCCTCCACTTT.

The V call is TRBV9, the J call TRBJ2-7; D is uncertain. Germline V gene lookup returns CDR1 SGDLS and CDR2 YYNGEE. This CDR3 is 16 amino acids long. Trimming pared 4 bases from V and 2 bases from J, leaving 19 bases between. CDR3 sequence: CASSTETANIPYEQYF. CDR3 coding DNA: TGTGCCAGCAGCACGGAGACGGCTAATATCCCCTACGAGCAGTACTTC.

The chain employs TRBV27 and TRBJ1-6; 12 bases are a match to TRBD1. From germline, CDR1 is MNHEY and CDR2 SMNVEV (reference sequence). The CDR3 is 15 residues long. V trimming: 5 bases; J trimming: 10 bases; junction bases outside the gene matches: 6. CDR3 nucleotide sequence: TGTGCCAGCAGTCCTCGGGACAGGGGGCTATCACCCCTCCACTTT. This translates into CASSPRDRGLSPLHF.

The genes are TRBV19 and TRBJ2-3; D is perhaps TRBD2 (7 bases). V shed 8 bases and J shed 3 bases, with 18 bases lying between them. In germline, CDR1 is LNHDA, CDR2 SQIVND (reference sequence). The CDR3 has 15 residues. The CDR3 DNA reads TGTGCCAGTTCGAGGGGGGGGGCCTTAACAGATACGCAGTATTTT. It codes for CASSRGGALTDTQYF.

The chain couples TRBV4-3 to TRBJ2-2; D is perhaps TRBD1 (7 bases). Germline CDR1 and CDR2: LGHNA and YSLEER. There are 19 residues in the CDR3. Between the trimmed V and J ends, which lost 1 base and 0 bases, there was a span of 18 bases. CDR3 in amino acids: CASSQAPGAGGTNTGELFF. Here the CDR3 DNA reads TGCGCCAGCAGCCAAGCTCCGGGGGCAGGGGGTACGAACACCGGGGAGCTGTTTTTT.

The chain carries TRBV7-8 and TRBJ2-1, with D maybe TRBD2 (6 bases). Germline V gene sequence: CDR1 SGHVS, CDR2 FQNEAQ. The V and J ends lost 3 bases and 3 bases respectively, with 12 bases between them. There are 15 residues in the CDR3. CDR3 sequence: CASSLLGLDYNEQFF. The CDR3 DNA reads TGTGCCAGCAGCTTGTTGGGACTCGACTACAATGAGCAGTTCTTC.

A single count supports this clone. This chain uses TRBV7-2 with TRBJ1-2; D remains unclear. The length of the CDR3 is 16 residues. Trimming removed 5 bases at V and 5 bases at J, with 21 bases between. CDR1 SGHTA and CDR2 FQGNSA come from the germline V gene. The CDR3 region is CASSPPGPGLRYGYTF. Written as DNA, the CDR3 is TGTGCCAGCAGCCCGCCAGGACCGGGGTTGAGGTATGGCTACACCTTC.